Shown below are 3 T cell receptor beta chains from a single sample sequenced in a study of response to subunit inactivated influenza vaccine. TCRdb re-derived calls from the RT-PCR reads in MiXCR, one entry per CDR3 protein. Of hundreds of thousands of distinct CDR3 sequences in the sample, around 18% were seen once. The source was PBMCs from blood, collected around 5 days after vaccination. These receptors were taken from a man aged 45-60 years who received an inactivated influenza vaccine.

J is TRBJ2-7 and V is TRBV7-2; 12 bases fit TRBD2. CDR1 and CDR2 (germline): SGHTA, FQGNSA. This CDR3 is built from 17 residues. V shed 1 base, J shed 3 bases, and the junction held 7 bases outside the gene matches. The CDR3 sequence: CASSLVSTSGGFYEQYF. The CDR3 DNA reads as TGTGCCAGCAGCTTAGTGTCGACTAGCGGGGGATTCTACGAGCAGTACTTC. Supplemented by reference TRBV7-2 and TRBJ2-7, the full variable domain reads GAGVSQSPSNKVTEKGKDVELRCDPISGHTALYWYRQSLGQGLEFLIYFQGNSAPDKSGLPSDRFSAERTGGSVSTLTIQRTQQEDSAVYLCASSLVSTSGGFYEQYFGPGTRLTVT.

The chain carries TRBV20-1 and TRBJ2-2; 11 nucleotides align to TRBD2. CDR1 and CDR2 from the germline V gene are DFQATT and SNEGSKA (reference sequence). The CDR3 has 15 amino acids. V trimming: 5 bases; J trimming: 6 bases; junction bases outside the gene matches: 8. In DNA, the CDR3 is TGCAGTGCTGCCCACGTTAGCGGGGGGGCCGGGGAGCTGTTTTTT. It specifies CSAAHVSGGAGELFF.

The chain uses TRBV20-1 and TRBJ1-2; D may be TRBD1 (5 bases). The ends were cut back, 6 bases at V and 6 bases at J, with 20 bases in the middle. Per germline, CDR1 DFQATT and CDR2 SNEGSKA (reference sequence). The CDR3 runs 14 residues. The CDR3 protein is CSANPGLTPNGYTF. In nucleotides, the CDR3 is TGCAGTGCGAATCCGGGACTCACCCCCAATGGCTACACCTTC.